Listed below are T cell receptor beta chains from one sample, sequenced in a study of T cell responses to AZD1222 COVID-19 vaccine. The table came from immunoSEQ multiplex PCR; TCRdb's copy has only in-frame clones and leaves some out. The repertoire consists of approximately 120,000 clones, with over 80% occurring once and the leading ten covering less than 8.5%. The sequencing here drew on peripheral blood, taken on day 0 of AZD1222 vaccination. The receptors here all came from an adult in good health. Each CDR3 is given with its conserved first and last residue. D genes are given only for firm matches.

V: TRBV2; J: TRBJ2-7; D: .; CDR3: CASSEAGEQYF
V: TRBV18; J: TRBJ2-7; D: .; CDR3: CASSLRGDEQYF
V: TRBV19; J: TRBJ1-2; D: .; CDR3: CATLQSSRLLSGYTF
V: TRBV5-1; J: TRBJ2-7; D: .; CDR3: CASSLLGVGDEQYF
V: TRBV4-3; J: TRBJ1-2; D: .; CDR3: CASSLVGTGARGYTF
V: TRBV12-3/TRBV12-4; J: TRBJ2-3; D: .; CDR3: CASTLPGTDTQYF
V: TRBV6-5; J: TRBJ1-2; D: TRBD1; CDR3: CASPREGAGYGYTF
V: TRBV18; J: TRBJ1-1; D: TRBD1; CDR3: CASSGTGGNTEAFF
V: TRBV7-8; J: TRBJ2-7; D: TRBD2; CDR3: CASSWGIGGAYEQYF
V: TRBV11-2; J: TRBJ2-3; D: .; CDR3: CAGGMNEDTQYF
V: TRBV7-6; J: TRBJ1-1; D: .; CDR3: CASSLWRETEAFF
V: TRBV5-1; J: TRBJ1-1; D: .; CDR3: CASSPGVGANTEAFF
V: TRBV27; J: TRBJ2-7; D: .; CDR3: CASSARYEQYF
V: TRBV27; J: TRBJ2-1; D: TRBD2; CDR3: CASSYGGVDEQFF
V: TRBV15; J: TRBJ2-3; D: TRBD2; CDR3: CATSRLGLAGPRDTQYF
V: TRBV5-8; J: TRBJ1-2; D: TRBD1; CDR3: CASSLPYRGWNYGYTF
V: TRBV10-2; J: TRBJ2-7; D: .; CDR3: CASSDRPPGEQYF
V: TRBV9; J: TRBJ1-3; D: .; CDR3: CASSVGQRGNTIYF
V: TRBV10-3; J: TRBJ2-7; D: TRBD2; CDR3: CAISESSTGGVTYEQYF
V: TRBV6-2/TRBV6-3; J: TRBJ1-1; D: .; CDR3: CASSYPRPEAFF
V: TRBV7-6; J: TRBJ2-5; D: .; CDR3: CASSLLSGMVETQYF
V: TRBV15; J: TRBJ2-7; D: TRBD1; CDR3: CATRTTGMDYEQYF
V: TRBV20-1; J: TRBJ1-2; D: .; CDR3: CSASRDSGYTF
V: TRBV3-1/TRBV3-2; J: TRBJ1-2; D: .; CDR3: CASSQARVYGYTF
V: TRBV14; J: TRBJ2-3; D: TRBD1; CDR3: CASSQDGQGFRDTQYF
V: TRBV27; J: TRBJ2-1; D: .; CDR3: CASSLLGDEQFF
V: TRBV2; J: TRBJ2-1; D: .; CDR3: CASRLTGLSYNEQFF
V: TRBV19; J: TRBJ1-1; D: .; CDR3: CATQRGGRTEAFF
V: TRBV2; J: TRBJ1-5; D: .; CDR3: CASSEETVPQHF
V: TRBV5-4; J: TRBJ1-2; D: .; CDR3: CASSLDRDFYEGYTF
V: TRBV19; J: TRBJ1-5; D: TRBD1; CDR3: CASEDRAGQPQHF
V: TRBV19; J: TRBJ2-1; D: TRBD2; CDR3: CASSISGGLNEQFF
V: TRBV7-6; J: TRBJ2-6; D: .; CDR3: CASSLIPDTGANVLTF
V: TRBV6-5; J: TRBJ1-5; D: .; CDR3: CASTILEQQPQHF
V: TRBV5-8; J: TRBJ1-1; D: .; CDR3: CASSRWANTEAFF
V: TRBV10-3; J: TRBJ2-1; D: .; CDR3: CAIGTRNEQFF
V: TRBV7-9; J: TRBJ1-4; D: .; CDR3: CASSRTSTNEKLFF
V: TRBV6-1; J: TRBJ2-1; D: TRBD1; CDR3: CASSGDRMSSYNEQFF
V: TRBV7-8; J: TRBJ2-7; D: .; CDR3: CASSLVAGALYEQYF
V: TRBV6-5; J: TRBJ2-3; D: TRBD1; CDR3: CASSGAGQGGSTQYF
V: TRBV6-4; J: TRBJ2-3; D: TRBD2; CDR3: CATRLAGVTDTQYF